One and the same sample provided the 10 T cell receptor beta chains below, sequenced in a study of blood T cell repertoires in COVID-19. Libraries were prepared by immunoSEQ multiplex PCR; TCRdb keeps only in-frame clonotypes and omits some of them. The table includes about 81,000 clones, 70% to 90% detected once. Material for sequencing was peripheral blood. Receptor source: a man aged 70-80 years with active or convalescent COVID-19.

The chain has TRBV7-8 and TRBJ2-1; TRBD2 matches at 12 bases. The CDR3 runs to 16 residues. The J segment lost 7 bases and the V segment lost 2 bases, leaving 6 bases of the junction unmatched. In germline, CDR1 is SGHVS, CDR2 FQNEAQ. CDR3 DNA: TGTGCCAGCAGCTTATTGGCTAGCGGGGGGGCGAATGAGCAGTTCTTC. Translated: CASSLLASGGANEQFF.

The J gene is TRBJ1-4, the V gene TRBV20-1; unclear D gene. The CDR3 sequence is 15 residues long. Deletions cut 3 bases from V and 0 bases from J, with 11 bases between. Per germline, CDR1 DFQATT and CDR2 SNEGSKA (reference sequence). CDR3: CSASPQFATNEKLFF. DNA for the CDR3: TGCAGTGCTAGTCCCCAGTTTGCAACTAATGAAAAACTGTTTTTT.

V gene TRBV19 combines with J gene TRBJ1-1; D is uncertain. The germline gives CDR1 LNHDA, CDR2 SQIVND (reference sequence). V dropped 5 bases and J dropped 2 bases, with 12 bases sitting between them. The CDR3 runs to 14 residues. The CDR3: CASSRQESNTEAFF. The CDR3 nucleotides are TGTGCCAGTAGTCGCCAGGAATCAAACACTGAAGCTTTCTTT.

This clone showed up just once. The chain recombines TRBV7-8 with TRBJ1-5, with 7 bases matching TRBD1. After removal of 5 bases from V and 0 bases from J, the junction contained 10 bases not matched to a gene. Germline V CDR1 and CDR2: SGHVS, FQNEAQ. This CDR3 is 17 amino acids long. The chain's CDR3 is CASSQTGTDYSNQPQHF. For the CDR3, the DNA is TGTGCCAGCAGCCAGACCGGGACAGACTATAGCAATCAGCCCCAGCATTTT.

This chain uses TRBV28 with TRBJ1-2, with D hard to call. Trimming took 6 bases from V and 7 from J, leaving 18 bases between them. Looked up from germline, CDR1 is MDHEN and CDR2 is SYDVKM. This CDR3 is 14 amino acids long. CDR3 region: CASSPTGWGGGYTF. The DNA of the CDR3 is TGTGCCAGCAGCCCTACGGGGTGGGGTGGTGGCTACACCTTC.

The chain recombines TRBV27 with TRBJ2-1; D unresolved. Per germline, CDR1 MNHEY and CDR2 SMNVEV (reference sequence). V lost 4 bases, J lost 6 bases, and 10 bases lay in between. The CDR3 length is 13 residues. CDR3 in DNA: TGTGCCAGCAGTTCAACACAGACCAATGAGCAGTTCTTC. Its translation: CASSSTQTNEQFF.

The CDR3 loop is CASSSVPGQINQPQHF. The CDR3, as DNA: TGTGCCAGCAGCTCGGTGCCGGGACAAATCAATCAGCCCCAGCATTTT. The chain carries TRBV5-5 and TRBJ1-5, with D maybe TRBD1 (6 bases). Germline CDR1 and CDR2: SGHKS and YYEKEE (reference sequence). CDR3 size: 16 residues. V lost 3 bases, J lost 3 bases, and 16 bases lay in between.

This chain joins TRBV27 and TRBJ1-5; 7 bases line up with TRBD1. CDR1 and CDR2 (germline): MNHEY, SMNVEV (reference sequence). This CDR3 spans 14 amino acids. Trimming took 5 bases from V and 1 from J; bases not matched to a gene: 2. DNA of the CDR3: TGTGCCAGCAGTCTGGGACAGAGCAATCAGCCCCAGCATTTT. Encoded protein: CASSLGQSNQPQHF.

The V and J genes are TRBV4-2 and TRBJ2-3, with a weak D call TRBD1 (6 bases). The CDR3 length is 18 residues. Trimming removed 3 bases from V and 6 bases from J, with 25 bases in between. The germline V gene has CDR1 LGHNA and CDR2 YNFKEQ. The CDR3 loop is CASSQDLGQLGGLDTQYF. In nucleotides, the CDR3 is TGTGCCAGCAGCCAGGACCTCGGACAGCTGGGCGGACTGGATACGCAGTATTTT.

This chain joins TRBV4-2 and TRBJ2-7, with 7 bases aligning to TRBD1. CDR3 length equals 18 residues. Germline V gene lookup returns CDR1 LGHNA and CDR2 YNFKEQ. The ends lost 4 bases at V and 2 bases at J; junction bases unmatched: 17. CDR3 in amino acids: CASSPDLVPTGDPYEQYF. CDR3 in DNA: TGTGCCAGCAGCCCAGACCTTGTCCCCACAGGGGACCCCTACGAGCAGTACTTC.